This record covers a single T cell receptor (beta chain). Its antigen is not identified. Being one base from a much bigger clone, this may be a read error. The identical CDR3 is also encoded by other nucleotide sequences in the sample. The entry originates in a study of beta chain features in type 1 diabetes. Study results and limitations: When Type 1 diabetes patients were examined, their TCRB CDR3s proved moderately but significantly shorter in all four CD4+ subsets. HLA effects on TCRB rearrangement stayed unresolved here.

The sequenced template was cDNA made from the entire isolated RNA. Profiled with immunoSEQ multiplex PCR; TCRdb holds only in-frame clones, not every one. The repertoire holds around 300,000 clones, with 8% as singletons. Germline V lookup: CDR1 SGHDT, CDR2 YYEEEE. This CDR3 contains 13 residues. V lost 0 bases, J lost 0 bases, and 4 bases lay in between. The sample consisted of central memory CD4+ T cells from blood. V usage is TRBV5-6 and J usage is TRBJ2-7; D call uncertain. This receptor was obtained from a woman between 18 and 29 years old in good health. The chain's CDR3 is CASSLGVSYEQYF. The CDR3 DNA is TGTGCCAGCAGCTTGGGCGTCTCCTACGAGCAGTACTTC. Full variable domain (missing parts from reference TRBV5-6 and TRBJ2-7): DAGVTQSPTHLIKTRGQQVTLRCSPKSGHDTVSWYQQALGQGPQFIFQYYEEEERQRGNFPDRFSGHQFPNYSSELNVNALLLGDSALYLCASSLGVSYEQYFGPGTRLTVT.